The entry below describes one TCR beta chain. Its cognate antigen is unknown. The missing CDR3 end, 3 residues past where the read stops, is filled in from the germline J gene. The data are from a study of T cell clonality in common variable immunodeficiency. Caucasian heritage predominated among both patients and controls. The protocol was immunoSEQ multiplex PCR, while the TCRdb copy is restricted to in-frame clones and leaves out a portion. The profile covers around 45,000 clones, none occurring a single time. CDR3 size: 15 residues. Germline V lookup: CDR1 LNHDA, CDR2 SQIVND (reference sequence). Study observations and caveats: CVID subjects showed higher TCRbeta clonality than healthy controls. Compared with controls, CVID subjects had fewer shared TCRbeta clones. Fewer deletions and N-nucleotide insertions were reportedly seen in common variable immunodeficiency TCR beta sequences.

The specimen sequenced was peripheral blood mononuclear cells. The sequence was collected from a person aged 18 to 69 in good health. The V gene is TRBV19, the J gene TRBJ2-4; 8 bases map to TRBD1. CDR3 in amino acids: CASSQQGALDYGQYF. The part of the CDR3 DNA that was read is TGTGCCAGTAGTCAGCAGGGGGCTCTAGACTATGGT. The full variable domain, in which reference TRBV19 and TRBJ2-4 provide the parts outside the CDR3, is DGGITQSPKYLFRKEGQNVTLSCEQNLNHDAMYWYRQDPGQGLRLIYYSQIVNDFQKGDIAEGYSVSREKKESFPLTVTSAQKNPTAFYLCASSQQGALDYGQYFGAGTRLSVL.